This T cell receptor (beta chain) was documented in a study of Graves' ophthalmopathy and Graves' hyperthyroidism. Stable hyperthyroidism was defined by absence of ophthalmopathy within 18 months of follow-up. Newly diagnosed hyperthyroidism donors, aged 18 to 65, duration under 2 months. Other autoimmune diseases, uncontrolled infections, pregnancy or lactation ruled patients out of participation. The PBMCs were taken from approximately 9 ml of fresh peripheral blood. Scientists amplified the TCR beta CDR3 regions from RNA transcripts. The first-round RT-PCR employed HTBI primers together with the Qiagen OneStep RT-PCR kit. A multiplex PCR was then performed as the second round. TCRdb analysed the multiplex PCR reads with MiXCR anew, one entry per CDR3 protein. The table shows almost 40,000 distinct CDR3 sequences, with about 50% occurring only once. In its sample, this clonotype was seen a few times.

The J segment lost 7 bases and the V segment lost 10 bases, leaving 4 bases of the junction unmatched. The length of the CDR3 is 12 residues. The germline V gene encodes CDR1 ENHRY and CDR2 SYGVKD. Sequencing input: peripheral blood. This sequence originates from an adult woman with stable Graves' hyperthyroidism. V and J are TRBV10-3 and TRBJ2-2, with 9 nucleotides matching TRBD1. CDR3 DNA sequence: TGTGCCAGCCGGGACAGGGTCGGGGAGCTGTTTTTT. Its protein is CASRDRVGELFF.